Below, 21 T cell receptor beta chains from the same sample are listed, as sequenced in a study of beta chain features in type 1 diabetes. Expressed TCRB transcripts were sequenced because the isolated RNA had all been reverse transcribed beforehand. Assay used: immunoSEQ multiplex PCR; TCRdb lists only in-frame clones, some missing. The sample contains 130,000 to 150,000 clones, under 60% of which appear only once. Material for sequencing was Tregs from blood. These receptors all come from a man aged 18 to 30 in good health.

The rearrangement joins TRBV5-4 to TRBJ1-1; TRBD1 might be the D (6 bases). The CDR3 extends over 14 amino acids. CDR1 SGHNT and CDR2 YYREEE come from the germline V gene (reference sequence). V lost 5 bases to trimming and J lost 3 bases, with 14 bases between them. For the CDR3, the DNA is TGTGCCAGCAGATCGTACAGGGATTACACTGAAGCTTTCTTT. As protein: CASRSYRDYTEAFF.

The sample holds a few counts of this clone. The V gene is TRBV7-2, the J gene TRBJ2-7; D unresolved. CDR3 size: 15 residues. The V end was cut by 5 bases, the J end by 4 bases, with 18 bases between. From germline, CDR1 is SGHTA and CDR2 FQGNSA. The CDR3 spells CASSPQGQAIYEQYF. CDR3 nucleotides: TGTGCCAGCAGCCCGCAAGGCCAGGCTATTTACGAGCAGTACTTC. The complete variable domain, with remaining parts taken from reference TRBV7-2 and TRBJ2-7, reads GAGVSQSPSNKVTEKGKDVELRCDPISGHTALYWYRQSLGQGLEFLIYFQGNSAPDKSGLPSDRFSAERTGGSVSTLTIQRTQQEDSAVYLCASSPQGQAIYEQYFGPGTRLTVT.

The chain links TRBV29-1 to TRBJ1-1; a possible D gene is TRBD1 (5 bases). The CDR3 contains 14 residues. The germline CDR1 and CDR2 sequences are SQVTM and ANQGSEA. V shed 4 bases and J shed 5 bases, with 17 bases lying between them. CDR3 nucleotides: TGCAGCGTTGTCCAAGCAGGGATGAGGACTGAAGCTTTCTTT. This translates into CSVVQAGMRTEAFF.

As DNA, the CDR3 is TGTGCCAGCAGCTCCCTGAGGGGGGGCCCCAATGAGCAGTTCTTC. This encodes CASSSLRGGPNEQFF. The V gene is TRBV7-2, the J gene TRBJ2-1, with a weak D call TRBD2 (7 bases). The CDR3 covers 15 residues. Germline V gene data show CDR1 as SGHTA and CDR2 as FQGNSA. The V gene lost 4 bases and the J gene lost 6 bases, with 16 bases spanning the gap.

The genes are TRBV19 and TRBJ1-1, with D perhaps TRBD1 (6 bases). Per the germline V gene, CDR1 is LNHDA and CDR2 is SQIVND (reference sequence). V lost 10 bases and J 1 base, leaving 25 bases between the germline ends. The CDR3 spans 17 residues. Written as DNA, the CDR3 is TGTGCCACCATGCCGTTCCGGGACATAGGAGAGAACACTGAAGCTTTCTTT. Translated, it gives CATMPFRDIGENTEAFF.

This clone was found once. This same CDR3 is encoded by further DNA sequences in the sample. The chain recombines TRBV12-5 with TRBJ1-2; 7 positions agree with TRBD1. Germline CDR1 and CDR2: LGHNT and FRNRAP. The CDR3 is 13 amino acids. CDR3 nucleotides: TGTGCCAGCTCCCTAGGAGGGGGCCGTGGCTACACCTTC. This translates into CASSLGGGRGYTF.

J is TRBJ2-7 and V is TRBV5-1, with TRBD2 matching 12 bases. J lost 0 bases, V lost 3 bases, and 10 bases had no gene match. This CDR3 region has 18 residues. Germline assignment: CDR1 SGHRS and CDR2 YFSETQ. For the CDR3, the DNA is TGCGCCAGCAGCTCGCCGGGACTAGCGGGCTCGAGCTCCTACGAGCAGTACTTC. Amino acids: CASSSPGLAGSSSYEQYF.

The chain is built from TRBV7-9 and TRBJ2-5; 9 nucleotides match TRBD1. Germline CDR1 is SEHNR and CDR2 is FQNEAQ (reference sequence). V gave up 8 bases and J gave up 6 bases; unmatched junction bases: 13. This CDR3 is built from 15 residues. CDR3 amino acids: CASAKSPGQGKTQYF. DNA of the CDR3: TGTGCCAGCGCCAAATCCCCGGGACAGGGAAAGACCCAGTACTTC.

This chain connects TRBV19 to TRBJ2-7, with 7 bases fitting TRBD2. Germline CDR1 LNHDA, CDR2 SQIVND (reference sequence). This CDR3 has 15 residues. Trimming at V came to 6 bases and at J to 3 bases, leaving 11 bases not matched to a gene. The CDR3 DNA is TGTGCCAGTAGCCCCGATCCGGCGGGAGTCTACGAGCAGTACTTC. Protein: CASSPDPAGVYEQYF.

The rearrangement joins TRBV19 to TRBJ1-1, with D tentatively TRBD1 (5 bases). This CDR3 region has 13 residues. Germline CDR1 and CDR2: LNHDA and SQIVND (reference sequence). Trimming took 4 bases from V and 1 from J, leaving 7 bases between them. This CDR3 is CASSRRGNTEAFF. CDR3 coding DNA: TGTGCCAGTAGTAGGAGGGGGAACACTGAAGCTTTCTTT.

The chain couples TRBV10-3 to TRBJ2-1, with a weak D call TRBD2 (6 bases). This CDR3 has 15 amino acids. V was clipped by 6 bases and J by 0 bases, with 12 bases between them. Germline-derived CDR1 and CDR2 are ENHRY and SYGVKD. In nucleotides, the CDR3 is TGTGCCATCAGGGACGGGAGCCGCTCCTACAATGAGCAGTTCTTC. Its translation: CAIRDGSRSYNEQFF.

The chain employs TRBV6-1 and TRBJ2-7; no clear D. The CDR3 length is 13 residues. Germline values: CDR1 MNHNS, CDR2 SASEGT. Trimming left V 1 base short and J 4 bases short, with 8 bases between. CDR3: CASSEVRGYEQYF. For the CDR3, the DNA is TGTGCCAGCAGTGAAGTCCGAGGTTACGAGCAGTACTTC.

This chain joins TRBV19 and TRBJ2-7, with D possibly TRBD1 on 5 matching bases. V was pared by 5 bases and J by 2 bases, with 10 bases between. There are 13 residues in the CDR3. The V gene's germline CDR1 is LNHDA and CDR2 SQIVND (reference sequence). CDR3 amino acids: CASSPRRAYEQYF. CDR3 coding DNA: TGTGCCAGTAGTCCCCGCAGGGCCTACGAGCAGTACTTC.

This chain links TRBV25-1 with TRBJ1-4; TRBD1 matches at 7 bases. The CDR3 is 14 residues long. V was clipped by 6 bases and J by 3 bases; unmatched bases: 4. In germline, CDR1 is MGHDK, CDR2 SYGVNS. In DNA form, the CDR3 reads TGTGCCAGCAGCGCCGGGACAGCTAATGAAAAACTGTTTTTT. It specifies CASSAGTANEKLFF.

This clone has only a few counts. The chain joins TRBV4-2 to TRBJ2-2; D is unclear. Germline lookup yields CDR1 LGHNA and CDR2 YNFKEQ. This CDR3 spans 12 amino acids. The V end was cut by 4 bases, the J end by 7 bases, with 7 bases between. CDR3 in amino acids: CASSREVGELFF. The CDR3 region has the DNA TGTGCCAGCAGCCGCGAAGTCGGGGAGCTGTTTTTT.

This chain joins TRBV19 and TRBJ1-6; 11 positions agree with TRBD1. The CDR3 loop spans 14 amino acids. V trimming: 6 bases; J trimming: 8 bases; junction bases outside the gene matches: 3. The germline CDR1 and CDR2 sequences are LNHDA and SQIVND (reference sequence). CDR3 sequence reads: CASSPGQGDSPLHF. CDR3 DNA sequence: TGTGCCAGTAGCCCGGGACAGGGGGATTCACCCCTCCACTTT.

This clone was observed a handful of times. The V call is TRBV18, the J call TRBJ2-7; 8 bases line up with TRBD1. V shed 6 bases, J shed 3 bases, and the junction held 10 bases outside the gene matches. The CDR3 sequence is 15 residues long. Germline V gene data show CDR1 as KGHSH and CDR2 as LQKENI. The CDR3 region is CASSPFGTGGYEQYF. The CDR3 DNA reads as TGTGCCAGCTCCCCCTTCGGAACAGGGGGCTACGAGCAGTACTTC.

This clone was observed a few times. The chain uses TRBV18 and TRBJ2-1, with TRBD2 as a possible D gene (6 bases). V lost 2 bases, J lost 7 bases, and 12 bases lay in between. The CDR3 runs 14 residues. Germline values: CDR1 KGHSH, CDR2 LQKENI. In DNA, the CDR3 is TGTGCCAGCTCACCAAGATGGAGGGATAATGAGCAGTTCTTC. Translation gives CASSPRWRDNEQFF.

CDR3: CASSPDGTNTGELFF. DNA for the CDR3: TGTGCCAGCTCACCCGACGGGACGAACACCGGGGAGCTGTTTTTT. V and J are TRBV18 and TRBJ2-2; maybe TRBD2 (5 bases). V lost 3 bases to trimming and J lost 0 bases, with 8 bases between them. From germline, CDR1 is KGHSH and CDR2 LQKENI. The CDR3 totals 15 residues. The whole variable domain, filled in from reference TRBV18 and TRBJ2-2, reads NAGVMQNPRHLVRRRGQEARLRCSPMKGHSHVYWYRQLPEEGLKFMVYLQKENIIDESGMPKERFSAEFPKEGPSILRIQQVVRGDSAAYFCASSPDGTNTGELFFGEGSRLTVL.

J is TRBJ1-5 and V is TRBV15; no definite D call. CDR3 size: 14 residues. V lost 3 bases and J lost 6, with 12 bases in between. Germline CDR1 LNHNV, CDR2 YYDKDF (reference sequence). This chain's CDR3 is CATSRTVSGQPQHF. For the CDR3, the DNA is TGTGCCACCAGCAGGACTGTTTCGGGTCAGCCCCAGCATTTT.

J is TRBJ2-2 and V is TRBV14; TRBD2 might be the D (6 bases). This CDR3 contains 14 residues. Trimming removed 4 bases at V and 4 bases at J, with 10 bases between. Germline-derived CDR1 and CDR2 are SGHDN and FVKESK. The CDR3 is CASSRGGITGELFF. The CDR3 coding sequence is TGTGCCAGCAGCCGGGGAGGAATCACCGGGGAGCTGTTTTTT.